This T cell receptor (beta chain) was identified during a study of shared clonotypes between healthy human individuals. Study-level results: Non-shared clonotypes showed lower generation probabilities than clonotypes common to all four donors. Clonotype sharing among donors was expected to depend on sequencing depth. Naive subsets usually exceeded memory subsets in estimated richness.

The germline CDR1 and CDR2 sequences are MNHNS and SASEGT. The V and J ends lost 5 bases and 3 bases respectively, with 11 bases between them. This CDR3 comprises 14 residues. This clone occurred a few times. The antigen is not known. Over several immunoSEQ plates, each subset's genomic DNA was distributed in even portions. Sequencing used immunoSEQ multiplex PCR; TCRdb keeps in-frame clones, though not all of them. The sample lists 850,000 to 1,200,000 clones, about 75% seen once, with approximately 1.5% in the top ten. The chain is built from TRBV6-1 and TRBJ1-5, with a weak D call TRBD1 (5 bases). The clonotype comes from a man between 18 and 29 years old in good health. Source material: memory CD4+ T cells sorted from blood. Subset reported: CD45RA-negative fraction. The CDR3 coding sequence is TGTGCCAGCAGTCGCAGGGAGAACAATCAGCCCCAGCATTTT. Translation gives CASSRRENNQPQHF.